This T cell receptor beta chain was identified during a study of cytomegalovirus exposure and HLA in healthy donors. PCR amplification relied on 60 Vbeta primers (plus 13 Jbeta primers). In the authors' methods: A later analysis counted 65 million to 90 million unique TCR beta chains, 10 million to 12 million shared. Profiled with immunoSEQ multiplex PCR; TCRdb holds only in-frame clones, not every one. Clone size and V and J calls were adopted from that table, with D and trimming inferred from the DNA. Altogether over 65,000 clones are present, approximately 80% being singletons, with the ten largest covering 3% to 3.5%. The J segment lost 4 bases and the V segment lost 7 bases, leaving 12 bases of the junction unmatched. Per the germline V gene, CDR1 is LNHDA and CDR2 is SQIVND (reference sequence). The CDR3 consists of 16 residues. As regards this clone: Its antigen is not identified.

Study conclusions and caveats: Links to common viral pathogens appeared, in a later analysis, for several of the most significant clusters.

Sample: PBMCs. This sequence was found in a man aged 45-60 years in good health and CMV-seronegative. This chain connects TRBV19 to TRBJ2-2; 7 positions match TRBD2. The CDR3 DNA reads TGTGCCAGTATTCGCGACGGGACGGGGGGCACCGGGGAGCTGTTTTTT. This encodes CASIRDGTGGTGELFF.